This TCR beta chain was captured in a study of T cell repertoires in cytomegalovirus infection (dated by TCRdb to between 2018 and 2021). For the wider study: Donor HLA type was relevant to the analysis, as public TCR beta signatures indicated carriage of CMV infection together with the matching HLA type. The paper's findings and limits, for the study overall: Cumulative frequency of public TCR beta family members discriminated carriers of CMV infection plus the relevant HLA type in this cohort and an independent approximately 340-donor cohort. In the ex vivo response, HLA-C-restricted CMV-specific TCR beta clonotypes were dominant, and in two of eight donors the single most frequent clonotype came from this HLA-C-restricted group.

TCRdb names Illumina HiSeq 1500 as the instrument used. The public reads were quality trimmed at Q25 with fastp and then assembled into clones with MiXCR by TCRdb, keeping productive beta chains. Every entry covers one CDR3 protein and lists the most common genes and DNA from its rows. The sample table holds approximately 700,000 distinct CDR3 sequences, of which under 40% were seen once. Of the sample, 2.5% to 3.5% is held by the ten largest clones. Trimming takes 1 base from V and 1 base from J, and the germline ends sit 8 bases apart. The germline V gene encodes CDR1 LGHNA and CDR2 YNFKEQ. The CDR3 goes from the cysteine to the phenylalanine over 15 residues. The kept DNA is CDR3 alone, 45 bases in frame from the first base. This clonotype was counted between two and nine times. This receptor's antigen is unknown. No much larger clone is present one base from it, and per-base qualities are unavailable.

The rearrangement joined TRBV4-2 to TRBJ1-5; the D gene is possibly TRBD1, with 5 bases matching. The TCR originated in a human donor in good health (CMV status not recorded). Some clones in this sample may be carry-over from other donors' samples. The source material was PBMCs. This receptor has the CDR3 CASSQAEGSNQPQHF. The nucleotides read TGTGCCAGCAGCCAAGCGGAGGGGAGCAATCAGCCCCAGCATTTT.